Described below is a single T cell receptor beta chain sequence and its context. Its antigen is still unknown. This specimen comes from a study of CD8 T cells in acute hepatitis C reinfection. Study overall: CD8+ T cells recognizing the HCV NS3-1073 epitope were profiled acutely and after viral clearance.

Profiled with immunoSEQ multiplex PCR; TCRdb holds only in-frame clones, not every one. Of tens of thousands of clones in the sample, 70% to 90% were seen once. Study results and caveats: Acute resolver, follow-up resolver and acute chronic samples had similar high diversity. All groups preferentially used TRBV04 and TRBV06, which was not due to overrepresentation in the naive pool. Roughly 12 public clonotypes were found regardless of outcome.

Sample time point: naive CD8 control sorted from an acute-time-point sample. Germline lookup yields CDR1 LNHDA and CDR2 SQIVND (reference sequence). The CDR3 length is 11 residues. Trimming pared 11 bases from V and 3 bases from J, leaving 11 bases between. This chain links TRBV19 with TRBJ2-7; D remains ambiguous. The sequence was obtained from a woman aged 18-29 years who spontaneously cleared hepatitis C infection. Sequencing used naive CD8+ T cells from PBMCs. The CDR3 coding sequence is TGTGCCTCCCAGGTGGGCTACGAGCAGTACTTC. Translation gives CASQVGYEQYF.